A single sample is the source of the 21 T cell receptor beta chains below, sequenced in a study of T cell responses to AZD1222 COVID-19 vaccine. Generated by immunoSEQ multiplex PCR, the TCRdb table keeps only in-frame clones and is missing some. This table holds approximately 110,000 clones, roughly 88% found once. The material was peripheral blood, obtained on day 0 of AZD1222 vaccination. Receptor source: an adult in good health.

V is TRBV4-3 and J is TRBJ2-1; D is possibly TRBD2 (6 bases). The CDR3 has 16 amino acids. Germline-derived CDR1 and CDR2 are LGHNA and YSLEER. V was shortened by 6 bases and J by 1 base, with 16 bases between the two germline ends. CDR3 loop: CASRRGTGASYNEQFF. The CDR3 nucleotides read TGCGCCAGCAGGCGAGGTACGGGAGCATCCTACAATGAGCAGTTCTTC.

This chain connects TRBV7-8 to TRBJ2-3, with 8 bases matching TRBD2. J was trimmed by 5 bases and V by 6 bases; bases with no gene match: 10. The CDR3 runs to 15 residues. Germline V gene lookup returns CDR1 SGHVS and CDR2 FQNEAQ. CDR3 residues: CASSRTAGTRDTQYF. Written as DNA, the CDR3 is TGTGCCAGCAGTCGTACTGCCGGGACTAGAGATACGCAGTATTTT.

A few counts support this clone. CDR3 amino acids: CAISAAGNNQPQHF. Here the CDR3 DNA reads TGTGCCATCAGTGCGGCAGGGAATAATCAGCCCCAGCATTTT. The chain is built from TRBV10-3 and TRBJ1-5, with TRBD1 as a possible D gene (5 bases). CDR1 ENHRY and CDR2 SYGVKD come from the germline V gene. Between the trimmed V and J ends, which lost 4 bases and 4 bases, there was a span of 11 bases. CDR3 length equals 14 residues.

The rearrangement links TRBV18 to TRBJ2-7; D perhaps matches TRBD2 (6 bases). Germline lookup yields CDR1 KGHSH and CDR2 LQKENI. The length of the CDR3 is 17 residues. The ends were cut back, 0 bases at V and 2 bases at J, with 17 bases in the middle. The CDR3 region has the DNA TGTGCCAGCTCACCACCTGCGGGCGGGGTCGAAGCCTACGAGCAGTACTTC. It is translated as CASSPPAGGVEAYEQYF.

The chain combines TRBV5-4 with TRBJ2-3, with D possibly TRBD2 on 6 matching bases. Germline CDR1 is SGHNT and CDR2 is YYREEE (reference sequence). The CDR3 runs 13 residues. Trimming cost V 4 bases and J 3 bases, with 9 bases left between them. This CDR3 is CASSPAGTDTQYF. CDR3 DNA: TGTGCCAGCAGCCCCGCGGGGACAGATACGCAGTATTTT.

This chain uses TRBV7-2 with TRBJ1-2; the D is unclear. Per germline, CDR1 SGHTA and CDR2 FQGNSA. V was cut by 5 bases and J by 5 bases, with 12 bases left in between. The length of the CDR3 is 13 residues. This CDR3 reads CASSQEALYGYTF. The CDR3 region has the DNA TGTGCCAGCAGCCAGGAGGCATTGTATGGCTACACCTTC.

The V gene is TRBV18, the J gene TRBJ2-7, with TRBD1 matching over 7 bases. The germline CDR1 and CDR2 sequences are KGHSH and LQKENI. With V trimmed by 8 bases and J by 5 bases, 6 bases remained unmatched. This CDR3 is 12 amino acids long. As DNA, the CDR3 is TGTGCCAGCCATAGTCAGGGGGACGAGCAGTACTTC. Translating it yields CASHSQGDEQYF. Together with reference TRBV18 and TRBJ2-7, the CDR3 gives the full variable domain: NAGVMQNPRHLVRRRGQEARLRCSPMKGHSHVYWYRQLPEEGLKFMVYLQKENIIDESGMPKERFSAEFPKEGPSILRIQQVVRGDSAAYFCASHSQGDEQYFGPGTRLTVT.

The sample holds one count of this clone. The chain employs TRBV11-1 and TRBJ2-7; no definite D call. The CDR3 spans 12 residues. The germline V gene encodes CDR1 SGHAT and CDR2 FQDESV (reference sequence). The V gene lost 3 bases and the J gene lost 3 bases, with 6 bases spanning the gap. The CDR3 protein is CASSFRLYEQYF. CDR3 sequence (DNA): TGTGCCAGCAGCTTCCGCCTCTACGAGCAGTACTTC.

V is TRBV10-3 and J is TRBJ2-6; D unresolved. The CDR3 length is 13 residues. Trimming left V 7 bases short and J 2 bases short, with 6 bases between. The germline CDR1 and CDR2 sequences are ENHRY and SYGVKD. This CDR3 is CAIMSTGANVLTF. The DNA of the CDR3 is TGTGCCATCATGAGTACTGGGGCCAACGTCCTGACTTTC.

The CDR3 region is CASSRDNMNTEAFF. The CDR3 region has the DNA TGCGCCAGCAGCCGGGACAACATGAACACTGAAGCTTTCTTT. The chain is built from TRBV4-1 and TRBJ1-1, with D possibly being TRBD1 (6 bases). The germline V gene encodes CDR1 MGHRA and CDR2 YSYEKL. V was pared by 4 bases and J by 0 bases, with 9 bases between. CDR3 length: 14 residues.

This chain connects TRBV2 to TRBJ1-2; no reliable D call. The CDR3 contains 11 residues. Deletions cut 8 bases from V and 1 base from J, with 5 bases between. The germline gives CDR1 SNHLY, CDR2 FYNNEI. The CDR3 DNA reads TGTGCCAGCGTAGATAACTATGGCTACACCTTC. Protein sequence: CASVDNYGYTF.

Comments on this clone: The sample contains more than one DNA sequence encoding this CDR3. V usage is TRBV20-1 and J usage is TRBJ2-7; 12 positions match TRBD2. This CDR3 region has 11 residues. The germline gives CDR1 DFQATT, CDR2 SNEGSKA (reference sequence). The ends lost 8 bases at V and 9 bases at J; junction bases unmatched: 5. The CDR3 DNA reads TGCAGTACCGGGACTAGCGGGCCGCAGTACTTC. Residues: CSTGTSGPQYF.

The genes are TRBV4-2 and TRBJ1-5, with D possibly being TRBD1 (5 bases). V lost 1 base and J 5 bases, leaving 12 bases between the germline ends. Germline V gene sequence: CDR1 LGHNA, CDR2 YNFKEQ. The CDR3 runs 15 residues. The CDR3 sequence is CASSQAWQGDQPQHF. CDR3 coding DNA: TGTGCCAGCAGCCAAGCCTGGCAGGGCGATCAGCCCCAGCATTTT.

This chain joins TRBV6-6 and TRBJ2-3; D gene unclear. V lost 2 bases, J lost 4 bases, and 13 bases lay in between. The CDR3 has 15 amino acids. Germline V gene lookup returns CDR1 MNHNY and CDR2 SVGAGI (reference sequence). The DNA of the CDR3 is TGTGCCAGCAGTTACAATCTAGTAAGCGCAGATACGCAGTATTTT. Translation gives CASSYNLVSADTQYF.

The J gene is TRBJ2-1, the V gene TRBV7-2, with D tentatively TRBD1 or TRBD2 (5 bases each). The CDR3 is 14 residues long. From germline, CDR1 is SGHTA and CDR2 FQGNSA. V was cut by 3 bases and J by 4 bases, with 10 bases left in between. CDR3 amino acids: CASSFGTTYNEQFF. The CDR3 bases are TGTGCCAGCAGCTTTGGGACGACATACAATGAGCAGTTCTTC.

The V and J genes are TRBV7-6 and TRBJ2-1; 8 bases map to TRBD2. There are 18 residues in the CDR3. From germline, CDR1 is SGHVS and CDR2 FNYEAQ. After removal of 3 bases from V and 0 bases from J, the junction contained 10 bases not matched to a gene. The CDR3 DNA reads TGTGCCAGCAGCTTTGTGGCGGGGGGACTAAGCTCCTACAATGAGCAGTTCTTC. This encodes CASSFVAGGLSSYNEQFF.

The chain joins TRBV7-3 to TRBJ2-5; D gene ambiguous. The germline gives CDR1 SGHTA, CDR2 FQGTGA. There are 15 residues in the CDR3. V lost 2 bases to trimming and J lost 2 bases, with 12 bases between them. The chain's CDR3 is CASSLSPGPQETQYF. The CDR3 DNA reads as TGTGCCAGCAGCTTATCCCCCGGCCCACAAGAGACCCAGTACTTC.

V gene TRBV19 combines with J gene TRBJ2-7, with 8 bases identical to TRBD2. J gave up 2 bases and V 5 bases, and 5 bases lay outside the gene matches. This CDR3 is 14 amino acids long. Germline lookup yields CDR1 LNHDA and CDR2 SQIVND (reference sequence). CDR3 loop: CASSASGGTYEQYF. CDR3 coding DNA: TGTGCCAGTAGTGCAAGCGGGGGAACCTACGAGCAGTACTTC.

This sequence joins TRBV4-1 and TRBJ1-6; D not certain. The germline CDR1 and CDR2 sequences are MGHRA and YSYEKL. The CDR3 sequence is 15 residues long. The V gene lost 0 bases and the J gene lost 4 bases, with 7 bases spanning the gap. CDR3 nucleotides: TGCGCCAGCAGCCAAGAGGGCCAATATAATTCACCCCTCCACTTT. It encodes CASSQEGQYNSPLHF.

The chain couples TRBV19 to TRBJ2-7; TRBD2 matches at 7 bases. This CDR3 contains 15 residues. Germline V lookup: CDR1 LNHDA, CDR2 SQIVND (reference sequence). J was trimmed by 4 bases and V by 5 bases; bases with no gene match: 11. In DNA form, the CDR3 reads TGTGCCAGTAGTGCTCGGGGAGGGGTCGTTTACGAGCAGTACTTC. Translation gives CASSARGGVVYEQYF.

CDR3 bases: TGTGCCAGCAGTGATGGTTGGACAGGGGTTGATGGCAATCAGCCCCAGCATTTT. As protein: CASSDGWTGVDGNQPQHF. The V and J genes are TRBV6-2 or TRBV6-3 and TRBJ1-5; 9 bases agree with TRBD1. Germline CDR1 reads MNHEY; CDR2 reads SVGEGT. V shed 5 bases, J shed 2 bases, and the junction held 13 bases outside the gene matches. The CDR3 contains 18 residues.